This T cell receptor (beta chain) was sequenced in a study of blood T cell repertoires in COVID-19. The wider study: The study drew acute and convalescent COVID-19 samples from the United States, Italy and Spain. Nucleic acid was either cDNA or gDNA, and it came from T cells, B-cell-depleted T cells, or PBMCs.

Per the study methods: Amplification of reference gene primers provided the estimated nucleated cell counts. Profiling relied on immunoSEQ multiplex PCR, and the TCRdb table lists in-frame clones only, not all of them. The DNA was the basis for D and trimming; V, J and clone size are from that table. Of 90,000 to 100,000 clones in the sample, 85% were seen once. The specimen sequenced was peripheral blood. The sequence derives from a man older than 75 with acute or convalescent COVID-19.

Here the CDR3 reads CSVLSSGDAEAFF. CDR3 coding DNA: TGCAGCGTGTTGAGCTCAGGGGACGCTGAAGCTTTCTTT. The genes are TRBV29-1 and TRBJ1-1, with D possibly matching TRBD1 (6 bases). Germline-derived CDR1 and CDR2 are SQVTM and ANQGSEA. V was clipped by 6 bases and J by 6 bases, with 17 bases between them. The CDR3 runs to 13 residues. Supplemented by reference TRBV29-1 and TRBJ1-1, the full variable domain reads SAVISQKPSRDICQRGTSLTIQCQVDSQVTMMFWYRQQPGQSLTLIATANQGSEATYESGFVIDKFPISRPNLTFSTLTVSNMSPEDSSIYLCSVLSSGDAEAFFGQGTRLTVV.